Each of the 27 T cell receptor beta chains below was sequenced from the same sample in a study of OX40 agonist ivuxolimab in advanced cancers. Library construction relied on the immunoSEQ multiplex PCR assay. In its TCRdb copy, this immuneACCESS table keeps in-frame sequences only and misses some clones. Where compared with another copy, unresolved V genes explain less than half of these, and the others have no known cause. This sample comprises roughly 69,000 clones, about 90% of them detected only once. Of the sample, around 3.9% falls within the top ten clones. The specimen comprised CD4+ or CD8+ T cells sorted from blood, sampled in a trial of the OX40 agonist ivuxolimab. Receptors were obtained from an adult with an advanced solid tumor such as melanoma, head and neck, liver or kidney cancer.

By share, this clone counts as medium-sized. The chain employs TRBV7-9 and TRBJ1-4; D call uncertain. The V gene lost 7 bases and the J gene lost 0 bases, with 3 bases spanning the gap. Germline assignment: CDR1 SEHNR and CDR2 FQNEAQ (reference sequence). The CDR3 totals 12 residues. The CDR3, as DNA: TGTGCCAGCACCACAACTAATGAAAAACTGTTTTTT. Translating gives CASTTTNEKLFF.

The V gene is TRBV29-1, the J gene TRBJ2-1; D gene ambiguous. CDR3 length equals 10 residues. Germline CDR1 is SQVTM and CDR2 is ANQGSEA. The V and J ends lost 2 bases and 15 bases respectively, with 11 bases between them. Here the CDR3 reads CSVEMAHRFF. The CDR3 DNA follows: TGCAGCGTTGAAATGGCCCACCGGTTCTTC.

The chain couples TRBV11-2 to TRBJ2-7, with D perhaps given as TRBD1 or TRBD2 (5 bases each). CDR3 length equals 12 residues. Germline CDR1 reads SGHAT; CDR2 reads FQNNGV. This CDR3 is CASSTPRGVPSV. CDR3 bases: TGTGCCAGCAGCACCCCTAGAGGGGTTCCGAGCGTC.

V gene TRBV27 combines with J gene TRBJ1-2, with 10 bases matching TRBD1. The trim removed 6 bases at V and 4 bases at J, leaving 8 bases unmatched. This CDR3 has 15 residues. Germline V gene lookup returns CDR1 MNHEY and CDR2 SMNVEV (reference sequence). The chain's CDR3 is CASREVTGGSYGYTF. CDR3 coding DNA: TGTGCCAGCAGGGAAGTGACAGGGGGCTCCTATGGCTACACCTTC.

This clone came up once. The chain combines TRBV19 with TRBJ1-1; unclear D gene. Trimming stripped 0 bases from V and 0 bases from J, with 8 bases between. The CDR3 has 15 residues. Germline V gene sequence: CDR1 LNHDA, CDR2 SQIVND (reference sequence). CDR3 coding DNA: TGTGCCAGTAGTATAGATCGGCGGATGAACACTGAAGCTTTCTTT. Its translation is CASSIDRRMNTEAFF.

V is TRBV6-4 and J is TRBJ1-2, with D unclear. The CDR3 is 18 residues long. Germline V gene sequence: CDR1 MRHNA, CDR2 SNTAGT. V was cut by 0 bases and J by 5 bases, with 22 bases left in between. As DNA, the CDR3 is TGTGCCAGCAGTGACTCCACCCCGAACAGAGACTCGAAATATGGCTACACCTTC. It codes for CASSDSTPNRDSKYGYTF.

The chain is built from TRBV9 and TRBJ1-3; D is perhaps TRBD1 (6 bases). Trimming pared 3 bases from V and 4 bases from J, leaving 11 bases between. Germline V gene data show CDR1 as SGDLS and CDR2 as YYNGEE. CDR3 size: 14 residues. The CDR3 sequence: CASSEGGYGNTIYF. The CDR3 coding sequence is TGTGCCAGCAGCGAAGGGGGATACGGAAACACCATATATTTT.

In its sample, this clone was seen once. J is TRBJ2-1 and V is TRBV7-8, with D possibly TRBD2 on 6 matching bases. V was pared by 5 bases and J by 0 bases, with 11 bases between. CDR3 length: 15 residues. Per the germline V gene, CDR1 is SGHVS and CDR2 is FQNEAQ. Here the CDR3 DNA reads TGTGCCAGCAGCGCTGGAGGGGTCTCCTACAATGAGCAGTTCTTC. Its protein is CASSAGGVSYNEQFF.

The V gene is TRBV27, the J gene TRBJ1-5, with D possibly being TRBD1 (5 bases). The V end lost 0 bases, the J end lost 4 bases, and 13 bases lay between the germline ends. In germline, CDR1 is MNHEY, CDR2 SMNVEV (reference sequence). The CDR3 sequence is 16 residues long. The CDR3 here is CASSLSGEGPNQPQHF. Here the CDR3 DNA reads TGTGCCAGCAGTTTATCGGGGGAGGGGCCTAATCAGCCCCAGCATTTT.

The CDR3 nucleotides are TGCGCCAGCAGCCCGGACAGGGGGAATCAGCCCCAGCATTTT. As protein: CASSPDRGNQPQHF. This rearrangement joins TRBV4-1 to TRBJ1-5, with 10 nucleotides matching TRBD1. Germline V gene data show CDR1 as MGHRA and CDR2 as YSYEKL. Germline trimming cut 4 bases from V and 4 bases from J; bases unmatched to any gene: 1. There are 14 residues in the CDR3.

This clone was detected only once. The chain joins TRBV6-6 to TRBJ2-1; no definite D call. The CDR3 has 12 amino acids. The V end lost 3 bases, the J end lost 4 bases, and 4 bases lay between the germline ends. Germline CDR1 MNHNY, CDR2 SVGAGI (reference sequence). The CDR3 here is CASSYGYNEQFF. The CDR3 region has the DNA TGTGCCAGCAGTTATGGATACAATGAGCAGTTCTTC.

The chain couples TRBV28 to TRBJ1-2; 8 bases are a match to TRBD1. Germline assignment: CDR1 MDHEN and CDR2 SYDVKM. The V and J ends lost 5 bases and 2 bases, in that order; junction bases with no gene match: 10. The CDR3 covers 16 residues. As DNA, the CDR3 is TGTGCCAGCAGTGACTACCCGGGACAGGCCAACTATGGCTACACCTTC. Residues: CASSDYPGQANYGYTF.

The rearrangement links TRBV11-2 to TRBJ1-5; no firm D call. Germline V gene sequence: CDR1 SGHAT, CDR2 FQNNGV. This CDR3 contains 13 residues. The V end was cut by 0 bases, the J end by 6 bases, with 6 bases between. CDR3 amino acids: CASSLETSQPQHF. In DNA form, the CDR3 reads TGTGCCAGCAGCTTAGAAACGAGTCAGCCCCAGCATTTT.

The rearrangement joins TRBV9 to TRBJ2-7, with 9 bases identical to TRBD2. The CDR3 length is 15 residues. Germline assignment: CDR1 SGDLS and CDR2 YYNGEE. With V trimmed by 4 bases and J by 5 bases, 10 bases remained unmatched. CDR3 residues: CASSLGGRADNEQYF. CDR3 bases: TGTGCCAGCAGCCTGGGCGGGAGGGCGGATAACGAGCAGTACTTC.

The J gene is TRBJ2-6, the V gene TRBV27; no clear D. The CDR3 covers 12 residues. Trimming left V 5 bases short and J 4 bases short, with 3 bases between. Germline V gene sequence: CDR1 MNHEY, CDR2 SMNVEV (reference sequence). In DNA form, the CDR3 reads TGTGCCAGCAGTATGGGGGCCAACGTCCTGACTTTC. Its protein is CASSMGANVLTF.

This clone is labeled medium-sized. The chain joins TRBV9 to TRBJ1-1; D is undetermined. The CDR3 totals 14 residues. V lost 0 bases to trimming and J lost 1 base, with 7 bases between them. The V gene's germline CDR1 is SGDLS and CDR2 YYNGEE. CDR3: CASSVAYRNTEAFF. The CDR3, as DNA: TGTGCCAGCAGCGTAGCTTACAGGAACACTGAAGCTTTCTTT. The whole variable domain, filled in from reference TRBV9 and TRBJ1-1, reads DSGVTQTPKHLITATGQRVTLRCSPRSGDLSVYWYQQSLDQGLQFLIQYYNGEERAKGNILERFSAQQFPDLHSELNLSSLELGDSALYFCASSVAYRNTEAFFGQGTRLTVV.

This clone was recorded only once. CDR3 sequence reads: CASSHTTLDRLANYGYTF. The CDR3 DNA sequence: TGCGCCAGCAGCCACACTACCCTCGACAGACTAGCTAACTATGGCTACACCTTC. This chain joins TRBV4-1 and TRBJ1-2; possibly TRBD1 for D (5 bases). V was trimmed by 3 bases and J by 0 bases, leaving 20 bases between them. Germline values: CDR1 MGHRA, CDR2 YSYEKL. The CDR3 consists of 18 residues.

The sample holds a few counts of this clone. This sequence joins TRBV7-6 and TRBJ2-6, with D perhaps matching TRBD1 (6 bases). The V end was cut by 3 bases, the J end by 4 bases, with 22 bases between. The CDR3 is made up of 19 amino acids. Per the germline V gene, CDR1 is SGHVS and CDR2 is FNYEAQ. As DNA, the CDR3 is TGTGCCAGCAGCTTTTCCCCCCAAGGATACAGGGAGGGGGCCAACGTCCTGACTTTC. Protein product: CASSFSPQGYREGANVLTF.

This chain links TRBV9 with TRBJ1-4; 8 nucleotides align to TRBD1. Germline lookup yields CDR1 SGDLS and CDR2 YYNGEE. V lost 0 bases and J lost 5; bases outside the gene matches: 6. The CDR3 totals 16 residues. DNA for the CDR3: TGTGCCAGCAGCGTAGGAGACAGGGGATGGAATGAAAAACTGTTTTTT. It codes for CASSVGDRGWNEKLFF.

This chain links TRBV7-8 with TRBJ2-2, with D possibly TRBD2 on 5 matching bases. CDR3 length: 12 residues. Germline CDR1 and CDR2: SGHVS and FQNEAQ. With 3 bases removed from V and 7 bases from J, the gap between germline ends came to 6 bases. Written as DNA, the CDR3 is TGTGCCAGCAGCTTCGGGGACGGGGAGCTGTTTTTT. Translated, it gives CASSFGDGELFF.

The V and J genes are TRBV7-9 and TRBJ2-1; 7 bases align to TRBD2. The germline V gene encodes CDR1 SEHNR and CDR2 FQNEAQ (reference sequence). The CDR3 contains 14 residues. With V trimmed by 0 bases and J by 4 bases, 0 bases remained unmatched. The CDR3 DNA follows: TGTGCCAGCAGCTTAGCGGGGGGGTACAATGAGCAGTTCTTC. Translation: CASSLAGGYNEQFF.

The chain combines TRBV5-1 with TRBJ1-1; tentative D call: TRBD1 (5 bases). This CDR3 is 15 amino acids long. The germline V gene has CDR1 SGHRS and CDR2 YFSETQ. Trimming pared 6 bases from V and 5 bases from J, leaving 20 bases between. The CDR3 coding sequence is TGCGCCAGCACCTCAGGGCGAGAGGGTCGAACTGAAGCTTTCTTT. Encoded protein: CASTSGREGRTEAFF.

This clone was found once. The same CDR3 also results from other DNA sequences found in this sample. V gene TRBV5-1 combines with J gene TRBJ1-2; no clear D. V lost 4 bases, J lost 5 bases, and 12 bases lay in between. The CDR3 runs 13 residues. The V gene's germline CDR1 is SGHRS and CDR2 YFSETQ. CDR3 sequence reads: CASSPEIPYGYTF. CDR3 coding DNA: TGCGCCAGCAGCCCCGAAATCCCGTATGGCTACACCTTC.

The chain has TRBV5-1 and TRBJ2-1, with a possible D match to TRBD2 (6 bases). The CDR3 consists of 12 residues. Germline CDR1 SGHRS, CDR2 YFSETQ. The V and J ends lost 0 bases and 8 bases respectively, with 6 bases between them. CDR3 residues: CASSLGGDEQFF. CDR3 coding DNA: TGCGCCAGCAGCTTGGGCGGGGATGAGCAGTTCTTC.

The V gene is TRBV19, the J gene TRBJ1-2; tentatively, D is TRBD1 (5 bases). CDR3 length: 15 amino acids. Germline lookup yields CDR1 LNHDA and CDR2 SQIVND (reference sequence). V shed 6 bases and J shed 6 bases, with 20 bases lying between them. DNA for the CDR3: TGTGCCAGTAGGCCCCGAGCGCAGGGTATGGATGGCTACACCTTC. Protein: CASRPRAQGMDGYTF. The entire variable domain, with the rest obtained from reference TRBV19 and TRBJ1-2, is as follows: DGGITQSPKYLFRKEGQNVTLSCEQNLNHDAMYWYRQDPGQGLRLIYYSQIVNDFQKGDIAEGYSVSREKKESFPLTVTSAQKNPTAFYLCASRPRAQGMDGYTFGSGTRLTVV.

CDR3 residues: CASSWGAHSNQPQHF. CDR3 in DNA: TGTGCCAGTAGTTGGGGGGCGCATAGCAATCAGCCCCAGCATTTT. The V and J genes are TRBV19 and TRBJ1-5, with D perhaps TRBD1 (6 bases). The CDR3 is 15 residues long. Germline CDR1 reads LNHDA; CDR2 reads SQIVND (reference sequence). V lost 5 bases and J lost 0, with 11 bases in between.

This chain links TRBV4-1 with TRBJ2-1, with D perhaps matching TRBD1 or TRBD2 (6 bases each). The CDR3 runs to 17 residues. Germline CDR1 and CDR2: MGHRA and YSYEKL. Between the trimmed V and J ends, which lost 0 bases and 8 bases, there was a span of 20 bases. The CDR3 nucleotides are TGCGCCAGCAGCCAAGACAGGGGATCAGGACTAACCGATGAGCAGTTCTTC. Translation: CASSQDRGSGLTDEQFF.